This T cell receptor (beta chain) was identified in a study of response to subunit inactivated influenza vaccine. Notes on the study in general: The authors suggested that every seasonal influenza vaccination recruits few new T cells.

This clonotype was recorded a few times. Its target is unknown. V lost 1 base to trimming and J lost 3 bases, with 8 bases between them. The CDR3 totals 15 residues. CDR1 SGHRS and CDR2 YFSETQ come from the germline V gene. One entry per CDR3 protein, called by TCRdb with MiXCR from the RT-PCR reads. Among 400,000 to 550,000 distinct CDR3 sequences, around 25% were seen once, and the ten largest hold approximately 2%. The sequences come from CD4+ T cells sorted from PBMCs, collected 5 to 6 days after vaccination. This TCR came from a man in his forties or fifties who received an inactivated influenza vaccine. J is TRBJ2-6 and V is TRBV5-1, with D perhaps TRBD2 (5 bases). CDR3 protein: CASSLSGNGANVLTF. CDR3 DNA sequence: TGCGCCAGCAGCTTGAGCGGTAATGGGGCCAACGTCCTGACTTTC.